This T cell receptor (beta chain) was recorded in a study of vaccination effects on CD4 cells after COVID-19. Germline assignment: CDR1 MNHEY and CDR2 SVGAGI. Trimming took off 7 bases at V and 0 bases at J, with 10 bases between the two ends. The CDR3 has 14 amino acids. Researchers isolated CD4+ T cells once approximately 10 days of culture had elapsed. Nucleocapsid antibodies stayed negative before and after vaccination, showing no earlier SARS-CoV-2 infection. Libraries were prepared by immunoSEQ multiplex PCR; TCRdb keeps only in-frame clonotypes and omits some of them. The data hold under 40,000 clones, with approximately 67% observed a single time. The table lists this clone with a few counts. Its specificity is not known.

The source of this sequence is a human donor who received a COVID-19 vaccine. This chain joins TRBV6-5 and TRBJ2-1; D might be TRBD2 (5 bases). The sequences come from CD4+ T cells from PBMCs cultured without peptide, collected before COVID-19 vaccination. CDR3 sequence: CASNPGSSYNEQFF. The CDR3 DNA is TGTGCCAGCAATCCGGGGAGCTCCTACAATGAGCAGTTCTTC.